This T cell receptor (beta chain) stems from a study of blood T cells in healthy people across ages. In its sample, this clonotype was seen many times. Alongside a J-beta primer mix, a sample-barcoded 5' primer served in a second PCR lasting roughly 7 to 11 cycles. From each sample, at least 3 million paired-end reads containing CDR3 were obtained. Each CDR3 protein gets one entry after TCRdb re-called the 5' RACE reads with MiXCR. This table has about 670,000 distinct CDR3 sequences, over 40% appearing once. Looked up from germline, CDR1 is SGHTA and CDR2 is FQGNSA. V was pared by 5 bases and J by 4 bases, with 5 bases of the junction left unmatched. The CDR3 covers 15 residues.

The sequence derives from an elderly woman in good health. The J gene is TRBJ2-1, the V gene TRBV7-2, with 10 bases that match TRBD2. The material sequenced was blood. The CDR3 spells CASSAWTSGYNEQFF. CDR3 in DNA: TGTGCCAGCAGCGCCTGGACTAGCGGTTACAATGAGCAGTTCTTC.